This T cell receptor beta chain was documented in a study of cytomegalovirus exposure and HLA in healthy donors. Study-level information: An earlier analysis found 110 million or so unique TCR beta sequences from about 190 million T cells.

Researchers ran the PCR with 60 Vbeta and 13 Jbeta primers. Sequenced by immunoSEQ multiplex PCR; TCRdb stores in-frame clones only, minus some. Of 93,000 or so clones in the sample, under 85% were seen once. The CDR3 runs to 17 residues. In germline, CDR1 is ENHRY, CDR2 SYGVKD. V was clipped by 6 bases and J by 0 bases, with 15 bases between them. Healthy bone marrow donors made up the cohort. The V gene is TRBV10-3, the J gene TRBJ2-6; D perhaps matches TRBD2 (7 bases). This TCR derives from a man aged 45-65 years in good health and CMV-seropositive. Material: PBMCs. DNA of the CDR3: TGTGCCATCAGCATCAGGGGAGGGGGCTCTGGGGCCAACGTCCTGACTTTC. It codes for CAISIRGGGSGANVLTF.